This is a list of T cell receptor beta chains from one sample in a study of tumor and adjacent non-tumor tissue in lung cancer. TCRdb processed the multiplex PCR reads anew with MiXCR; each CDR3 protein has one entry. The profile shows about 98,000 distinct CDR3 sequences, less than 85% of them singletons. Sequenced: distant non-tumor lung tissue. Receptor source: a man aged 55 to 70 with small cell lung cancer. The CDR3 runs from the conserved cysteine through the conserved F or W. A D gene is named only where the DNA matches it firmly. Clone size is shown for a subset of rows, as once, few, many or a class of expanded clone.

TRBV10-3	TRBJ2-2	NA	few	TGTGCCACCTCTTCCCCGATTAAATACACCGGGGAGCTGTTTTTT	CATSSPIKYTGELFF
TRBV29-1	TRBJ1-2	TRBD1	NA	TGCAGCGTTGTGAAGGACAGGGTTGAAGGCTACACCTTC	CSVVKDRVEGYTF
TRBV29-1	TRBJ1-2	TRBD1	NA	TGCAGCGTTGCAACAGGGGGATTAGGCTATAGCTACACCTTC	CSVATGGLGYSYTF
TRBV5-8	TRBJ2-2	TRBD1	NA	TGTGCCAGCAGACCGACAGGGAACATCGGGGAGCTGTTTTTT	CASRPTGNIGELFF
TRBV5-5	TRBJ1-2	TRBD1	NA	TGCACCAGCAGTCCCGGGACAGCTAACTATGGCTACACCTTC	CTSSPGTANYGYTF
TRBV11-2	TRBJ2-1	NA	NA	TGTGCCAGCAGCTTAGATGGCAGTGTGAATGAGCAGTTCTTC	CASSLDGSVNEQFF
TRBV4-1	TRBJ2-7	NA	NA	TGCGCGAGCAGCCAAGTGGGAAATGATCAGTACTTC	CASSQVGNDQYF
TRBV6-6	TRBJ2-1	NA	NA	TGTGCCAGCAGTTTCCCGCGACAACGCACCGCGGTCAATGAGCAGTTCTTC	CASSFPRQRTAVNEQFF
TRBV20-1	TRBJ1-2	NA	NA	TGCAGTGCTAGAGATCTCTATATCCGCTATGCCTACACCTTC	CSARDLYIRYAYTF
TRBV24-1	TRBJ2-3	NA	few	TGTGCCACCAGTGATTCCGGCAGGGGGGGTGTAGATGCGCAGTATTTT	CATSDSGRGGVDAQYF
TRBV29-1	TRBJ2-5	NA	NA	TGCAGCGTTTCGGAGGGGAGGAAGACCCAGTACTTC	CSVSEGRKTQYF
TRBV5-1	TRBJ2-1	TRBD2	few	TGCGCCAGCACCCCTAGCGGGGCAGCTGAGAATGAGCAGTTCTTC	CASTPSGAAENEQFF
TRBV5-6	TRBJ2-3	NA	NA	TGTGCCAGCAGCTTAGGTCGATTGGTAGATACGCAGTGTTTT	CASSLGRLVDTQCF
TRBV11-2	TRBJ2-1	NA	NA	TGTGCCAGTAGATTAGAGGCAGTGTTGGTTGAGCAGTTCTTC	CASRLEAVLVEQFF
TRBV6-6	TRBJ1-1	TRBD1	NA	TGTGCCAGCAGTTTCTACGAACAGGGGGCAGATGCTTTCTTT	CASSFYEQGADAFF
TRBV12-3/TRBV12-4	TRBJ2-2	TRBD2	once	TGCGCCAGCACTTTAGAACTAGCGGGAAGGTTTTTT	CASTLELAGRFF
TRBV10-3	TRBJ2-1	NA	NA	TGTGCCATCAGTGAGTCTAATAGTGAGCAGTCCTTC	CAISESNSEQSF
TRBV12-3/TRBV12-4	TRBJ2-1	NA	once	TGTGCCAGCAGCCAAAGGGGCGGCTACAATGAGCATTTCTTC	CASSQRGGYNEHFF
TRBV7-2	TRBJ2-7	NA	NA	TGTGCCAGCACGGTCGGGGTAAGCTCCTACGAGCAGTACTTC	CASTVGVSSYEQYF
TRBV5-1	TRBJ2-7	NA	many	TGCGCCAGCAGCTACGGACAGAACTACGAGCAGTACTTC	CASSYGQNYEQYF
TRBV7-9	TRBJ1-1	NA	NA	TGTGCCAGTCGGGATAACGCTGAAGCTTTCTTT	CASRDNAEAFF
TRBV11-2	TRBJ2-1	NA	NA	TGTGTCAGCAACTTATTGGGGCGGGGTCACGGTGAGCAGTTCTTC	CVSNLLGRGHGEQFF
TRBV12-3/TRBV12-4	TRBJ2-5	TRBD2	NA	TGTGCCAGCAATTTGGGGCGGGAGGTGGTCCAGTACTTC	CASNLGREVVQYF
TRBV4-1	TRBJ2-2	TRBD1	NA	TGCGTCAGCAGCCAAGATACGGGACAGGGGGCTGGAACCGGGGAACTATTTTTT	CVSSQDTGQGAGTGELFF
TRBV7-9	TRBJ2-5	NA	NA	TGTGCCGGCAGCTTAGAAGGGGAGACCCAGTACTTC	CAGSLEGETQYF
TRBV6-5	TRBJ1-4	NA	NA	TGTGCCGGCACCACCAAGAATTCAGCAGCTAGTGAAAAACTGTTTTTT	CAGTTKNSAASEKLFF
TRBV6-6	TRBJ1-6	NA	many	TGTGCCAGCAGTTCGGGATTGGGGGATTCACCCCTCCACTTT	CASSSGLGDSPLHF
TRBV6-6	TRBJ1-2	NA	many	TGTGCCAGCAGTCAAGACCTATTTCTTTTAGGGAAAGGCACCTTC	CASSQDLFLLGKGTF
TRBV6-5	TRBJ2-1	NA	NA	TGTGCCAGCAGTTACACACGATGGGGCTCTCCAAATGAGCAGTTCTTC	CASSYTRWGSPNEQFF
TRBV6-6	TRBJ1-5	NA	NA	TGTGCCAGTAGAAAGAGTGTGGGGGATAGCAATCAGCCCCAGCATTTT	CASRKSVGDSNQPQHF